This T cell receptor (beta chain) emerged from a study of blood T cell repertoires in COVID-19. Study summary: T cells, B-cell-depleted T cells, or PBMCs supplied cDNA or gDNA.

This CDR3 is built from 14 residues. Germline V gene sequence: CDR1 MNHNS, CDR2 SASEGT. Trimming took 0 bases from V and 5 from J; bases not matched to a gene: 2. Clinical histories supplied by participants themselves formed the basis of cohort assignment. Per the original data handling: Reference gene primer amplification gave estimated nucleated cell counts. TCRdb's table, derived via immunoSEQ multiplex PCR, lists solely in-frame clones and lacks some. The D gene and trimming were derived from the DNA, and the V and J assignments and clone size from that table. The sample records approximately 450,000 clones, roughly 87% being singletons.

The sample taken for sequencing was PBMCs or T cells enriched from blood (not recorded which). J is TRBJ1-2 and V is TRBV6-1; 8 bases match TRBD1. This clonotype was sampled from a woman under 30 with acute COVID-19. The CDR3 coding sequence is TGTGCCAGCAGTGAAGCGCAGGGGGCGTATGGCTACACCTTC. Its protein is CASSEAQGAYGYTF.